This T cell receptor (beta chain) derives from a study of blood T cell repertoires in COVID-19. Study-level background: The cDNA or gDNA used as material had been derived from T cells, B-cell-depleted T cells, or PBMCs.

Measured with immunoSEQ multiplex PCR; TCRdb has only the in-frame clones, and not every one. The sample consists of tens of thousands of clones, 80% of them appearing once. The CDR3 loop spans 16 amino acids. V trimming: 0 bases; J trimming: 4 bases; junction bases outside the gene matches: 6. CDR1 is LGHNT and CDR2 is FRNRAP in the germline V gene. The sample was peripheral blood. The gene calls are TRBV12-5 and TRBJ2-7; TRBD1 aligns across 10 bases. This sequence originates from a woman older than 75 with acute or convalescent COVID-19. The CDR3 here is CASGLVGTGVWYEQYF. CDR3 DNA sequence: TGTGCTAGTGGTTTGGTAGGGACAGGGGTGTGGTACGAGCAGTACTTC.